These 2 T cell receptor beta chains were all obtained from the same sample, sequenced in a study of blood T cell repertoires in COVID-19. Sequencing used immunoSEQ multiplex PCR; TCRdb keeps in-frame clones, though not all of them. The sample lists 140,000 to 150,000 clones; 84% were seen once. The sequenced material came from peripheral blood. The receptors were gathered from a human donor in a cohort sampled during active COVID-19.

The chain carries TRBV12-3 or TRBV12-4 and TRBJ2-1; no clear D. Trimming pared 6 bases from V and 5 bases from J, leaving 8 bases between. The CDR3 has 12 residues. In DNA, the CDR3 is TGTGCCAGCAGGGTATCGGACAATGAGCAGTTCTTC. Encoded protein: CASRVSDNEQFF.

This sequence joins TRBV11-2 and TRBJ2-2; D perhaps matches TRBD1 (5 bases). The germline V gene encodes CDR1 SGHAT and CDR2 FQNNGV. V was cut by 7 bases and J by 5 bases, with 17 bases left in between. The CDR3 is 15 residues long. CDR3 region: CASKVGRSYTGELFF. The CDR3 DNA is TGTGCCAGCAAAGTGGGGCGAAGTTATACCGGGGAGCTGTTTTTT.